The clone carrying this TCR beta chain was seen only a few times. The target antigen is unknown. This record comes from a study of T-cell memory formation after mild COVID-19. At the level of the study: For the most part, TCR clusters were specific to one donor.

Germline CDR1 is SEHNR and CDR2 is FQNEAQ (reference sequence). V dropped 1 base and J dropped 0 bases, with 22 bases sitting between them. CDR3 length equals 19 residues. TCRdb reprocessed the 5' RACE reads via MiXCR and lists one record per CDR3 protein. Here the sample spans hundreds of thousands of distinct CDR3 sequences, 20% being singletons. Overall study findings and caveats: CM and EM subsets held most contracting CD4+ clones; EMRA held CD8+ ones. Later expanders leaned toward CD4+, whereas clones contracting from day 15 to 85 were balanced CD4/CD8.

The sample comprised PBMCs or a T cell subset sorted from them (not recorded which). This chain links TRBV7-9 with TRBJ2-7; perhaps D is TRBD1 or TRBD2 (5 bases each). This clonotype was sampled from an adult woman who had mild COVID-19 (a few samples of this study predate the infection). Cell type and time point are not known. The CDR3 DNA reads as TGTGCCAGCAGCTTAGTATTCCGGGACGGCGAAAGACTCTCCTACGAGCAGTACTTC. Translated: CASSLVFRDGERLSYEQYF. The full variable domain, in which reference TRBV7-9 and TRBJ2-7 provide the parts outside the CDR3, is DTGVSQNPRHKITKRGQNVTFRCDPISEHNRLYWYRQTLGQGPEFLTYFQNEAQLEKSRLLSDRFSAERPKGSFSTLEIQRTEQGDSAMYLCASSLVFRDGERLSYEQYFGPGTRLTVT.